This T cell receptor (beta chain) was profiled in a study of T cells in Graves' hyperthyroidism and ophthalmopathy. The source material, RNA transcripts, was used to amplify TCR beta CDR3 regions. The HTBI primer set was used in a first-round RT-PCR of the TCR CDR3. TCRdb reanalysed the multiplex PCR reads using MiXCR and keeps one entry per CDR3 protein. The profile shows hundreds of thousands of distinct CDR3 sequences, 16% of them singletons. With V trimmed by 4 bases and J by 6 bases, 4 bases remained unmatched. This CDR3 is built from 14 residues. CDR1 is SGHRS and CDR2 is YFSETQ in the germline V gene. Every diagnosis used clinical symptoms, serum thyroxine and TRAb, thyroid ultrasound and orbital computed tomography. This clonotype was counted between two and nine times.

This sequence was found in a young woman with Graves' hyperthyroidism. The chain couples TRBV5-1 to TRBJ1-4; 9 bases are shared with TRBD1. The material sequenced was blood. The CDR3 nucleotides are TGCGCCAGCAGCGTGACAGGGGGTGATGAAAAACTGTTTTTT. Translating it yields CASSVTGGDEKLFF. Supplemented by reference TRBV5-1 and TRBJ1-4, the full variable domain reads KAGVTQTPRYLIKTRGQQVTLSCSPISGHRSVSWYQQTPGQGLQFLFEYFSETQRNKGNFPGRFSGRQFSNSRSEMNVSTLELGDSALYLCASSVTGGDEKLFFGSGTQLSVL.